This T cell receptor beta chain was identified in a study of naive and memory T cell subsets. General study points: This RNA-based method may be sensitive to activation-related transcript changes.

Per germline, CDR1 MDHEN and CDR2 SYDVKM. This CDR3 has 12 amino acids. V trimming: 11 bases; J trimming: 2 bases; junction bases outside the gene matches: 1. This clonotype occurred many times. What it recognizes is unknown. Ligated cDNA underwent four rounds of PCR with nested alpha and beta constant region primers and SP2. Blood and skin TCR RNA was reverse transcribed with alpha and beta constant primers. TCRdb passed the UMI-ligation and nested PCR reads through MiXCR, listing each CDR3 protein once. The sample consists of 25,000 to 30,000 distinct CDR3 sequences, around 5.2% of them appearing once. An oligonucleotide containing a UMI was ligated to the 3' end of TCR cDNA. RNA was extracted from more than 2 ml of whole blood of healthy adults. Unsorted total RNA, roughly 1 to 1000 ng, was DNase treated before reverse transcription.

The sequencing sample was made of blood. The receptor's source is an adult in good health. The chain links TRBV28 to TRBJ1-2; 11 bases are a match to TRBD1. The CDR3 region is CAGQGANYGYTF. The CDR3 DNA is TGTGCCGGACAGGGGGCGAACTATGGCTACACCTTC.